The clone carrying this T cell receptor (beta chain) was counted a single time. Every immunoSEQ plate was one replicate of a subset's evenly spread DNA. Method: immunoSEQ multiplex PCR; TCRdb's copy keeps in-frame clones and lacks some. The table includes 2 million to 3 million clones, over 85% detected once. The data originate from a study of shared clonotypes between healthy human individuals. Study details: For every donor, three CD4 naive, three CD4 memory, two CD8 naive and one CD8 memory plates were used.

V lost 7 bases and J lost 8, with 3 bases in between. The CDR3 is 9 amino acids. CDR1 and CDR2 (germline): MNHEY, SVGAGI. This receptor was identified in a man between 18 and 35 years old in good health. Some clones in this sample may be carry-over from other donors' samples. The specimen was naive CD4+ T cells from PBMCs. Subset defined: CD45RA+ positively selected. The rearrangement joins TRBV6-5 to TRBJ2-1; D is ambiguous. The chain's CDR3 is CASTHEQFF. The CDR3 region has the DNA TGTGCCAGCACCCATGAGCAGTTCTTC.